Sequencing of this T cell receptor (beta chain) was carried out in a study of cytomegalovirus exposure and HLA in healthy donors. General study results and limits: The study recorded fewer than 200 TCR beta chains that were cytomegalovirus-associated. Using a false discovery rate of 0.05, a later analysis showed that about 16,000 TCR beta sequences were associated with HLA alleles. When analyzed later, the rates of TCR association showed variation by HLA locus, with DRB1 the most and HLA-C the fewest.

As for this clone: The antigen remains unidentified.

The PCR ran on 60 Vbeta and 13 Jbeta primers. This table comes from immunoSEQ multiplex PCR, and its TCRdb copy is limited to in-frame clones, with some not included. Of around 100,000 clones listed, 60% to 80% are singletons. The sequenced sample consisted of PBMCs. This receptor was identified in a man aged 45-65 years in good health and CMV-seropositive.

CDR3 region: CASSHRTEVGTQYF. The CDR3 bases are TGTGCCAGCAGCCACAGGACCGAGGTGGGGACCCAGTACTTC. J is TRBJ2-5 and V is TRBV7-8; D is possibly TRBD1 (5 bases). Trimming removed 5 bases at V and 7 bases at J, with 17 bases between. The CDR3 is 14 residues long. Germline CDR1 and CDR2: SGHVS and FQNEAQ.